This T cell receptor (beta chain) was identified during a study of shared clonotypes between healthy human individuals. Study background: Three plates were used per donor for CD4 naive, three for CD4 memory, two for CD8 naive and one for CD8 memory.

Study-wide results and caveats: Memory subsets generally showed smaller estimated richness than naive subsets did.

About this clone itself: What it binds is not known.

Terminally differentiated effector memory CD45RA+ cells were left out of the naive CD8 fraction, which was CD45RO-negative and positively selected for CCR7. Sequencing was at deep level. Here immunoSEQ multiplex PCR was the method, and the copy in TCRdb shows in-frame clones only, minus some. The table includes 2 million or so clones, roughly 94% detected once. Sequencing was performed on naive CD8+ T cells sorted from blood. This TCR came from a man between 18 and 29 years old in good health.

This CDR3 reads CASSPVGTEAFF. CDR3 bases: TGTGCCAGCAGTCCCGTCGGCACTGAAGCTTTCTTT. The V and J genes are TRBV6-6 and TRBJ1-1; D gene uncertain. The length of the CDR3 is 12 residues. Looked up from germline, CDR1 is MNHNY and CDR2 is SVGAGI (reference sequence). The V end lost 5 bases, the J end lost 4 bases, and 8 bases lay between the germline ends.